These 26 T cell receptor beta chains were all obtained from the same sample, sequenced in a study of T cells in tumors after PD-1 blockade. Method: immunoSEQ multiplex PCR; TCRdb's copy keeps in-frame clones and lacks some. In the table there are about 59,000 clones, roughly 75% of which are singletons. Sequencing used PBMCs, obtained before anti-PD-1 treatment. The receptors were gathered from a human donor with basal cell carcinoma.

This rearrangement joins TRBV28 to TRBJ2-7, with TRBD1 matching 7 bases. This CDR3 region has 14 residues. V was pared by 6 bases and J by 2 bases, with 7 bases of the junction left unmatched. In germline, CDR1 is MDHEN, CDR2 SYDVKM. CDR3 nucleotide sequence: TGTGCCAGCAGAAGGGGGCATGGTCCCTACGAGCAGTACTTC. Encoded protein: CASRRGHGPYEQYF. The full variable domain, completed using reference TRBV28 and TRBJ2-7, is DVKVTQSSRYLVKRTGEKVFLECVQDMDHENMFWYRQDPGLGLRLIYFSYDVKMKEKGDIPEGYSVSREKKERFSLILESASTNQTSMYLCASRRGHGPYEQYFGPGTRLTVT.

A few counts support this clone. This chain uses TRBV30 with TRBJ2-3; D uncertain. Trimming stripped 2 bases from V and 1 base from J, with 7 bases between. The CDR3 totals 13 residues. Germline V gene data show CDR1 as GTSNPN and CDR2 as SVGIG (reference sequence). The CDR3 DNA sequence: TGTGCCTGGAGTAACGGCGGCACAGATACGCAGTATTTT. Amino acids: CAWSNGGTDTQYF.

The chain has TRBV18 and TRBJ1-4, with 9 positions matching TRBD1. This CDR3 region has 14 residues. With V trimmed by 3 bases and J by 8 bases, 4 bases remained unmatched. The V gene's germline CDR1 is KGHSH and CDR2 LQKENI. CDR3 loop: CASSPRDRAEKLFF. The CDR3 DNA sequence: TGTGCCAGCTCACCCCGGGACAGGGCCGAAAAACTGTTTTTT.

The chain recombines TRBV6-2 or TRBV6-3 with TRBJ1-1; D is unclear. The length of the CDR3 is 15 residues. Between the trimmed V and J ends, which lost 0 bases and 1 base, there was a span of 9 bases. Germline V gene sequence: CDR1 MNHEY, CDR2 SVGEGT. The CDR3 protein is CASSYSIWGNTEAFF. The CDR3 DNA follows: TGTGCCAGCAGTTACTCGATTTGGGGGAACACTGAAGCTTTCTTT.

V gene TRBV28 combines with J gene TRBJ1-5, with a possible D match to TRBD1 (5 bases). The CDR3 has 14 amino acids. CDR1 and CDR2 from the germline V gene are MDHEN and SYDVKM. V was clipped by 5 bases and J by 5 bases, with 13 bases between them. The CDR3 spells CASSVGGGHQPQHF. CDR3 nucleotide sequence: TGTGCCAGCAGTGTCGGGGGAGGGCATCAGCCCCAGCATTTT.

The chain uses TRBV2 and TRBJ1-5; D is undetermined. The CDR3 covers 14 residues. CDR1 and CDR2 from the germline V gene are SNHLY and FYNNEI. Trimming removed 6 bases at V and 3 bases at J, with 12 bases between. The CDR3 protein is CASSPDADNQPQHF. For the CDR3, the DNA is TGTGCCAGCAGCCCGGATGCGGACAATCAGCCCCAGCATTTT. The full variable domain, with the rest looked up from reference TRBV2 and TRBJ1-5, is EPEVTQTPSHQVTQMGQEVILRCVPISNHLYFYWYRQILGQKVEFLVSFYNNEISEKSEIFDDQFSVERPDGSNFTLKIRSTKLEDSAMYFCASSPDADNQPQHFGDGTRLSIL.

A single count supports this clone. The CDR3 here is CASSQTDRAIYEQYF. The CDR3 bases are TGTGCCAGCAGCCAAACCGACAGGGCCATTTACGAGCAGTACTTC. The J gene is TRBJ2-7, the V gene TRBV14, with TRBD1 matching over 7 bases. CDR3 length: 15 residues. The V segment lost 2 bases and the J segment 4 bases; nucleotides outside the gene matches: 8. Germline-derived CDR1 and CDR2 are SGHDN and FVKESK.

There are a few counts of this clone. J is TRBJ1-2 and V is TRBV30; tentative D call: TRBD1 (5 bases). This CDR3 comprises 11 residues. The germline gives CDR1 GTSNPN, CDR2 SVGIG (reference sequence). The germline V and J ends were trimmed by 4 bases and 5 bases, with 8 bases remaining between them. CDR3 coding DNA: TGTGCCTGGACCAGGGTTTATGGCTACACCTTC. Translating it yields CAWTRVYGYTF.

V gene TRBV27 combines with J gene TRBJ2-7, with D possibly TRBD1 on 6 matching bases. This CDR3 is 13 amino acids long. Germline V lookup: CDR1 MNHEY, CDR2 SMNVEV (reference sequence). V gave up 4 bases and J gave up 7 bases, with 14 bases separating them. This CDR3 reads CASSSRTGLEQYF. The CDR3 DNA follows: TGTGCCAGCAGTTCTAGAACAGGGCTTGAGCAGTACTTC.

The chain has TRBV13 and TRBJ2-7, with D tentatively TRBD1 (6 bases). The germline V gene encodes CDR1 PRHDT and CDR2 FYEKMQ (reference sequence). This CDR3 is built from 14 residues. The V and J ends lost 5 bases and 3 bases respectively, with 14 bases between them. DNA for the CDR3: TGTGCCAGCAGCCCCCGCGCAGGGGACTACGAGCAGTACTTC. Amino acids: CASSPRAGDYEQYF.

The chain joins TRBV5-4 to TRBJ1-6, with D tentatively TRBD1 (5 bases). Germline V CDR1 and CDR2: SGHNT, YYREEE (reference sequence). The V end lost 2 bases, the J end lost 4 bases, and 13 bases lay between the germline ends. The CDR3 runs 16 residues. CDR3 DNA sequence: TGTGCCAGCAGCTTCGGTGGTGGGACGTATAATTCACCCCTCCACTTT. Encoded protein: CASSFGGGTYNSPLHF.

The chain recombines TRBV18 with TRBJ1-1, with D unresolved. The CDR3 sequence is 14 residues long. CDR1 and CDR2 from the germline V gene are KGHSH and LQKENI. Trimming removed 3 bases from V and 2 bases from J, with 10 bases in between. CDR3 loop: CASSPGSANTEAFF. The CDR3 bases are TGTGCCAGCTCACCCGGGTCGGCCAACACTGAAGCTTTCTTT.

The gene calls are TRBV18 and TRBJ1-2; TRBD1 agrees at 7 bases. After removal of 5 bases from V and 4 bases from J, the junction contained 7 bases not matched to a gene. The CDR3 runs to 14 residues. Germline V gene sequence: CDR1 KGHSH, CDR2 LQKENI. As DNA, the CDR3 is TGTGCCAGCTCATCAGGACAGGCTCGCTATGGCTACACCTTC. It specifies CASSSGQARYGYTF.

The DNA for the CDR3 is TGTGCCAGCAGCCCCTCGAGGCGGGGGGCCTCCTACGAGCAGTACTTC. It translates to CASSPSRRGASYEQYF. V is TRBV5-5 and J is TRBJ2-7, with 8 bases fitting TRBD2. Looked up from germline, CDR1 is SGHKS and CDR2 is YYEKEE (reference sequence). The J segment lost 0 bases and the V segment lost 4 bases, leaving 9 bases of the junction unmatched. This CDR3 is 16 amino acids long.

The CDR3 sequence is CSGREQGDEQYF. CDR3 sequence (DNA): TGCAGCGGTAGGGAACAGGGCGACGAGCAGTACTTC. V is TRBV29-1 and J is TRBJ2-7, with D possibly TRBD1 on 6 matching bases. V lost 7 bases to trimming and J lost 5 bases, with 15 bases between them. The germline V gene has CDR1 SQVTM and CDR2 ANQGSEA. This CDR3 is built from 12 residues.

Written as DNA, the CDR3 is TGTGCCAGCAGGGTAACTGGGGCCAACGTCCTGACTTTC. Its protein is CASRVTGANVLTF. The V and J genes are TRBV14 and TRBJ2-6; no definite D call. Per the germline V gene, CDR1 is SGHDN and CDR2 is FVKESK. The length of the CDR3 is 13 residues. V was shortened by 6 bases and J by 2 bases, with 5 bases between the two germline ends.

The rearrangement links TRBV10-2 to TRBJ1-3; possibly TRBD1 for D (5 bases). This CDR3 comprises 16 residues. Trimming stripped 2 bases from V and 0 bases from J, with 11 bases between. The germline V gene encodes CDR1 WSHSY and CDR2 SAAADI. The CDR3 DNA sequence: TGCGCCAGCAGTGAGGCGACAGTCTTCTCTGGAAACACCATATATTTT. Encoded protein: CASSEATVFSGNTIYF.

This chain connects TRBV9 to TRBJ1-4; no firm D call. Trimming cost V 4 bases and J 5 bases, with 15 bases left between them. Per the germline V gene, CDR1 is SGDLS and CDR2 is YYNGEE. This CDR3 has 15 residues. CDR3 DNA: TGTGCCAGCAGCCCAGCCTCGGGGTCGAATGAAAAACTGTTTTTT. Its protein is CASSPASGSNEKLFF.

This chain connects TRBV7-6 to TRBJ2-5; D is ambiguous. Trimming stripped 4 bases from V and 0 bases from J, with 3 bases between. Germline V gene lookup returns CDR1 SGHVS and CDR2 FNYEAQ. The CDR3 is made up of 12 amino acids. CDR3: CASSSYQETQYF. Written as DNA, the CDR3 is TGTGCCAGCAGCTCCTACCAAGAGACCCAGTACTTC.

The chain joins TRBV6-5 to TRBJ2-2, with unresolved D. Trimming left V 2 bases short and J 7 bases short, with 8 bases between. This CDR3 comprises 13 residues. The germline CDR1 and CDR2 sequences are MNHEY and SVGAGI. The CDR3 spells CASSYPQSGELFF. Here the CDR3 DNA reads TGTGCCAGCAGTTACCCCCAAAGCGGGGAGCTGTTTTTT.

There are a few counts of this clone. The chain couples TRBV5-6 to TRBJ1-3; a weak D match, TRBD1 (5 bases). CDR1 and CDR2 (germline): SGHDT, YYEEEE. The CDR3 runs to 17 residues. The V end was cut by 1 base, the J end by 0 bases, with 14 bases between. This chain's CDR3 is CASSLFSGGTSGNTIYF. In DNA form, the CDR3 reads TGTGCCAGCAGCTTGTTTAGTGGCGGGACCTCTGGAAACACCATATATTTT.

V and J are TRBV18 and TRBJ1-5; no reliable D call. Between the trimmed V and J ends, which lost 6 bases and 0 bases, there was a span of 12 bases. Germline CDR1 reads KGHSH; CDR2 reads LQKENI. The CDR3 runs 15 residues. The CDR3 spells CASSSFTDSNQPQHF. The CDR3 DNA follows: TGTGCCAGCTCGAGCTTTACAGATAGCAATCAGCCCCAGCATTTT.

This clone appeared a single time. This chain joins TRBV5-5 and TRBJ2-6; D gene ambiguous. With 3 bases removed from V and 0 bases from J, the gap between germline ends came to 10 bases. The CDR3 is 16 residues long. The germline V gene encodes CDR1 SGHKS and CDR2 YYEKEE (reference sequence). CDR3 amino acids: CASSSERFSGANVLTF. Written as DNA, the CDR3 is TGTGCCAGCAGCTCCGAAAGGTTCTCTGGGGCCAACGTCCTGACTTTC.

The rearrangement links TRBV9 to TRBJ1-3; maybe TRBD1 (5 bases). This CDR3 spans 16 amino acids. Looked up from germline, CDR1 is SGDLS and CDR2 is YYNGEE. Trimming shortened V by 3 bases and J by 7 bases, and 20 bases separated the two germline ends. The CDR3 loop reads CASSEAPWGSGNTIYF. CDR3 DNA sequence: TGTGCCAGCAGCGAGGCCCCATGGGGGTCGGGGAACACCATATATTTT.

This clone showed up just once. J is TRBJ1-3 and V is TRBV6-5, with D perhaps matching TRBD1 (5 bases). The germline gives CDR1 MNHEY, CDR2 SVGAGI. Trimming took off 7 bases at V and 0 bases at J, with 10 bases between the two ends. The CDR3 is 14 amino acids. This CDR3 reads CASTAGVSGNTIYF. The DNA for the CDR3 is TGTGCCAGCACAGCGGGGGTCTCTGGAAACACCATATATTTT.

This clone was observed a few times. The chain joins TRBV6-6 to TRBJ1-5; D call uncertain. Germline CDR1 MNHNY, CDR2 SVGAGI (reference sequence). This CDR3 has 13 amino acids. Trimming stripped 7 bases from V and 0 bases from J, with 7 bases between. CDR3 sequence (DNA): TGTGCCAGCACGGGGTTTAGCAATCAGCCCCAGCATTTT. Translation: CASTGFSNQPQHF.